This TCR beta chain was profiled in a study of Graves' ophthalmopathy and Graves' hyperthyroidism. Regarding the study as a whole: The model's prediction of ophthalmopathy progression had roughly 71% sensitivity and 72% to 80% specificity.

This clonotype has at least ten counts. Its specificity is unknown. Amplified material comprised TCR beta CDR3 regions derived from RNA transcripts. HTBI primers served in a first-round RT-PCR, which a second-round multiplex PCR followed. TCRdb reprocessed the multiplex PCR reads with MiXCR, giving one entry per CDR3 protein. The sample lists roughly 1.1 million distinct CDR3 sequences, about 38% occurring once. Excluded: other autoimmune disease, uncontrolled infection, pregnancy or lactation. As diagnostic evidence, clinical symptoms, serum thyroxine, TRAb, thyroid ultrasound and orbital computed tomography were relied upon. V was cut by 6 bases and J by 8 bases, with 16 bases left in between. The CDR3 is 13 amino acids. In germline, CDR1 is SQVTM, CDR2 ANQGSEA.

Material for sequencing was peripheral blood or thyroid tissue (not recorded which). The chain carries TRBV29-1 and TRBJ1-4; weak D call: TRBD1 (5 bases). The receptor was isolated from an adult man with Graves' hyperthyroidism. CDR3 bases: TGCAGCGTCGAGGGGCAGGGAAGGGAAAAACTGTTTTTT. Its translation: CSVEGQGREKLFF.